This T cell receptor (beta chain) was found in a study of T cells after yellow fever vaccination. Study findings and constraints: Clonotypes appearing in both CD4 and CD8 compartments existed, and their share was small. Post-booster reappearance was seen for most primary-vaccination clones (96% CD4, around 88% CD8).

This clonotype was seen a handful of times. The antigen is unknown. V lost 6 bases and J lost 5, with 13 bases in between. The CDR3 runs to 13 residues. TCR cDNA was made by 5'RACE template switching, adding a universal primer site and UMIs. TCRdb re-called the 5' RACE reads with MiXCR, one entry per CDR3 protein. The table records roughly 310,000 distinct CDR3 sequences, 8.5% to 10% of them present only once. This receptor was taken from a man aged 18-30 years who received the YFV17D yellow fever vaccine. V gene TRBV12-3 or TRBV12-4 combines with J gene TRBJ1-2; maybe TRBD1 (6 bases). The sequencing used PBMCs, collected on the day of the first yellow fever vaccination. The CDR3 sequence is CASSWGPSYGYTF. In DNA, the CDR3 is TGTGCCAGCAGCTGGGGGCCTTCGTATGGCTACACCTTC.